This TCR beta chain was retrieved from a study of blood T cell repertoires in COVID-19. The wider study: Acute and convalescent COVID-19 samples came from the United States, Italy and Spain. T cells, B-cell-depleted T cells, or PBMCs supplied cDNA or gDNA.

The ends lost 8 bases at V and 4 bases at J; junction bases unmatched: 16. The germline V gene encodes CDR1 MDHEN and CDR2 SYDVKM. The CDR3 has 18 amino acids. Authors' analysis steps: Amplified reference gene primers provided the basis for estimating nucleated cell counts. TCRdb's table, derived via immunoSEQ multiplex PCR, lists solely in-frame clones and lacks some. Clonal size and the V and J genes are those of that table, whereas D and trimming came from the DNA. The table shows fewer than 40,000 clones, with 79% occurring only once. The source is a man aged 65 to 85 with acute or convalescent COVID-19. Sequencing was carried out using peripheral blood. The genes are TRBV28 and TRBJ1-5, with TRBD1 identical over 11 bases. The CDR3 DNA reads TGTGCCAGCTTTCCCTGGACAGGGGGCGGAGGTTCGAATCAGCCCCAGCATTTT. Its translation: CASFPWTGGGGSNQPQHF.